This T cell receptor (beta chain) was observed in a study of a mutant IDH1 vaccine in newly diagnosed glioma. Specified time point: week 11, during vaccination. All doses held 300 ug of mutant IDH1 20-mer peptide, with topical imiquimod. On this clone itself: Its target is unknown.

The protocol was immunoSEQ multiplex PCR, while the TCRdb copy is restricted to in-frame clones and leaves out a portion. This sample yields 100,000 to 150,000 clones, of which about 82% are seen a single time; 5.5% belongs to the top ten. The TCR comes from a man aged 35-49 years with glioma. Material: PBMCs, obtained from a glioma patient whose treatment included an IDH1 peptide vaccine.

The CDR3 sequence is CASSLGSSGNTIYF. The DNA of the CDR3 is TGTGCCAGCAGCTTAGGTAGCTCTGGAAACACCATATATTTT. This chain links TRBV7-9 with TRBJ1-3; D remains ambiguous. The CDR3 is 14 amino acids. Germline V gene lookup returns CDR1 SEHNR and CDR2 FQNEAQ (reference sequence). The V and J ends lost 1 base and 0 bases respectively, with 4 bases between them.